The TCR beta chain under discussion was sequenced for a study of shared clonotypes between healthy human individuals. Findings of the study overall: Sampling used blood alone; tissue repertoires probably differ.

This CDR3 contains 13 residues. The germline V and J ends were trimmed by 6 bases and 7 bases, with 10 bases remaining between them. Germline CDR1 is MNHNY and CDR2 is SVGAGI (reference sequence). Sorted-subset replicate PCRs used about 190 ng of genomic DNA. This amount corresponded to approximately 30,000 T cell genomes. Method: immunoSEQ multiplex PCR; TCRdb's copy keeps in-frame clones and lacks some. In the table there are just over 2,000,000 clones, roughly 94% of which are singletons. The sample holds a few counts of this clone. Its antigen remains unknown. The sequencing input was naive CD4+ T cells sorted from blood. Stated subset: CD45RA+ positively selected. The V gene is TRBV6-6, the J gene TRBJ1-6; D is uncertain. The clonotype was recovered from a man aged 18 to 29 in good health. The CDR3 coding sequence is TGTGCCAGCAGCCAAGTCCTAAATTCACCCCTCCACTTT. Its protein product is CASSQVLNSPLHF.